This is a list of T cell receptor beta chains from one sample in a study of shared clonotypes between healthy human individuals. Produced via immunoSEQ multiplex PCR; TCRdb's table is partial and in-frame only. The sample comprises approximately 320,000 clones, 87% of which are singletons, and roughly 16% rests with the top ten. Sequenced sample: memory CD8+ T cells sorted from blood. The receptor set was obtained from a young man in good health. Each CDR3 is given without its conserved first and last residue. The D gene is left open where the match is weak.

v_call	d_call	cdr3_aa
TRBV6-4	NA	ASSVGLNTGELF
TRBV27	NA	ASSLRHGGNYGYT
TRBV7-9	TRBD1	ASSPSPLRTGGLEQY
TRBV4-3	NA	ASSQVFNKGRSYT
TRBV9	NA	ASSAHREGEKLF
TRBV10-3	NA	AISETEAGEQY
TRBV2	TRBD1	ASSMPGTGDYSNQPQH
TRBV9	NA	ASSEGPGYEQY
TRBV6-5	NA	ASSRDREQF
TRBV2	TRBD2	ASSDGLAGFGRYNEQF
TRBV6-4	TRBD1	ASREHTGTGFQPQH
TRBV6-1	NA	ASWRGANTEAF
TRBV7-8	TRBD2	ASSFRTGGAETQY
TRBV6-5	NA	ASTWGLNTGELF
TRBV6-6	NA	ASRPPGLDDEQY
TRBV27	NA	ASSLLGSSRPDTQY
TRBV7-9	NA	ASSTGDTQY
TRBV9	NA	ASSVSGLQETQY
TRBV5-6	TRBD1	ASSPETGQGFNTQY
TRBV7-8	NA	ASSLAGAEDEQY
TRBV4-1	NA	ASGLRDDSRTEAF
TRBV6-5	NA	ASSRDSTNEKLF
TRBV10-3	NA	AISEVETAVWNTIY
TRBV30	TRBD2	AWSVRSGLALSYEQY
TRBV4-3	TRBD2	ASSQDTSGVYEQY
TRBV7-9	TRBD1	ASSLGTGDNNEQF
TRBV7-4	NA	ASSLGEGVELDEQF
TRBV27	NA	ASRIQGVGEKLF
TRBV5-1	NA	ASSTGLLGGGQPQH
TRBV5-1	TRBD1	ASRWDRGGSDTQY
TRBV10-2	NA	ASWRAEQF
TRBV27	TRBD1	ASSGRTGVAYGYT
TRBV7-2	NA	ASSLIDRSASPLH
TRBV27	NA	ASSFLPDNTQY
TRBV6-5	NA	ASSYSMTMGGYT
TRBV13	TRBD2	ASSQRTSGNTGELF
TRBV7-7	NA	ASSWRPEETGELF
TRBV10-2	TRBD2	ASSDLLSGRAPYEQY
TRBV21-1	NA	ASSTLRDRSWGYT
TRBV2	NA	ASSEHREGAYEQY
TRBV25-1	NA	ASSGPLQGRNEKLF